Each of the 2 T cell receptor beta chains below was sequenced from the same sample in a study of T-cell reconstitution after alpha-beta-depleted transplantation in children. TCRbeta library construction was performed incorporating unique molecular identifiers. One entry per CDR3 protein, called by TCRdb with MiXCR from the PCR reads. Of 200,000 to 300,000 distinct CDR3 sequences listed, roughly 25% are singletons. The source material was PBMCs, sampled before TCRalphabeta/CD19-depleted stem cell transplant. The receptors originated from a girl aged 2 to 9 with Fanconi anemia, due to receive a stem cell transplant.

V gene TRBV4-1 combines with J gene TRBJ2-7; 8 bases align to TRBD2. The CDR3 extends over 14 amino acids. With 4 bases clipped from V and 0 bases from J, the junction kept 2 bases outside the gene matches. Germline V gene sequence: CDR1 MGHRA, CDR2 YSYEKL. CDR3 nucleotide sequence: TGCGCCAGCAGCCTGGGACTAGACTCCTACGAGCAGTACTTC. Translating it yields CASSLGLDSYEQYF.

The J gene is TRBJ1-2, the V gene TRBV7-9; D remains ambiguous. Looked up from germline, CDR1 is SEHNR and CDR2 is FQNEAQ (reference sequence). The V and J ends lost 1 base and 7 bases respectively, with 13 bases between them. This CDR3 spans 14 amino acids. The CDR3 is CASSLVQQTSGYTF. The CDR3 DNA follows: TGTGCCAGCAGCTTAGTTCAACAGACGAGTGGCTACACCTTC.